This T cell receptor (beta chain) comes out of a study of T cell responses to AZD1222 COVID-19 vaccine. Whole-study findings and limits: Of spike-specific TCRs, nearly half reportedly target regions left unmutated in variants. Sampling captured repertoires only after the peak T cell response. An increase in Spike-specific TCR breadth and depth was observed after two AZD1222 doses.

The table came from immunoSEQ multiplex PCR; TCRdb's copy has only in-frame clones and leaves some out. The table lists 100,000 to 150,000 clones, 90% of them singletons. The V end was cut by 6 bases, the J end by 5 bases, with 14 bases between. The germline CDR1 and CDR2 sequences are MNHEY and SVGEGT. The CDR3 spans 14 residues. Of note for this clone: Its specificity is unknown.

The clonotype comes from an adult in good health. This material consisted of peripheral blood, taken on day 0 of AZD1222 vaccination. The chain recombines TRBV6-2 or TRBV6-3 with TRBJ1-5, with a weak D call TRBD1 (6 bases). CDR3 DNA: TGTGCCAGCAGCCCGGGACACGGCTATCAGCCCCAGCATTTT. Amino acids: CASSPGHGYQPQHF.